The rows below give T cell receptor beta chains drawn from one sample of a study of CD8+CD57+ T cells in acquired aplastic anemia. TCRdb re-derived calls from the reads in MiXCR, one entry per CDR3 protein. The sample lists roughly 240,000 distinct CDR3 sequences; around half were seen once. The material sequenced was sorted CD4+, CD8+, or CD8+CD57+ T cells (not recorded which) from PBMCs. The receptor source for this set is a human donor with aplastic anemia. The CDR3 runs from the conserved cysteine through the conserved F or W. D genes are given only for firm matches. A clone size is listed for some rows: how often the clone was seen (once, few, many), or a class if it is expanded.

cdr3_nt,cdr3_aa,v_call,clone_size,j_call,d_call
TGTGCCAGTAGTGCCGGGCAGGGGACGAACTATGGCTACACCTTC,CASSAGQGTNYGYTF,TRBV19,-,TRBJ1-2,-
TGTGCCAGCACCACCCCGGCTAGCGGTACAAAAGATGGCTACACCTTC,CASTTPASGTKDGYTF,TRBV5-5,once,TRBJ1-2,-
TGCAGTGCTAGAGGCGTCGGACTAGCAGAATACGAGCATTTT,CSARGVGLAEYEHF,TRBV20-1,-,TRBJ1-5,-
TGTGCCAGCAGCGGAAAAGAAGGGCGGGGACAGGGGGTCGACGAGCAGTACTTC,CASSGKEGRGQGVDEQYF,TRBV9,-,TRBJ2-7,TRBD1
TGTGCCAGTAGTATAGGGCGAGGACGGACCTATGGCTACACCTTC,CASSIGRGRTYGYTF,TRBV19,few,TRBJ1-2,-
TGTGCCAGCAGCCTACTGACAGGGGGCTATGGCTACACCTTC,CASSLLTGGYGYTF,TRBV9,many,TRBJ1-2,TRBD1
TGTGCCATCAGTTATCCCACCACGGTAGGCTATGGCTACACCTTC,CAISYPTTVGYGYTF,TRBV10-3,-,TRBJ1-2,-
TGTGCCAGCAGCTTAGTTGGATCAGGGGGGTCGTTCTATGGCTACACCTTC,CASSLVGSGGSFYGYTF,TRBV7-8,many,TRBJ1-2,TRBD1
TGTGCCAGCAGCTTAGATTCAGTAAGCTCCTACGAGCAGTACTTC,CASSLDSVSSYEQYF,TRBV7-2,-,TRBJ2-7,-
TGTGCCAGCAGTTCCAGGGAGCACCAGCATTTT,CASSSREHQHF,TRBV10-3,-,TRBJ1-5,-
TGCGCCAGCAGCTTGGGTAGTTCTAATGAGCAGTTCTTC,CASSLGSSNEQFF,TRBV5-1,-,TRBJ2-1,-
TGTGCCACCAGCAGAGATCGGGAACAGGGGGTCGACGAGCAGTACTTC,CATSRDREQGVDEQYF,TRBV15,-,TRBJ2-7,TRBD1
TGTGCCTGGAGTGCACTCTTGCCAGTAGCGGGTCGGCGGGCAGATACGCAGTATTTT,CAWSALLPVAGRRADTQYF,TRBV24-1,few,TRBJ2-3,TRBD2
TGCGCCAGCAGCTTTTGGGGCAGGACTGAAGCTTTCTTT,CASSFWGRTEAFF,TRBV5-1,-,TRBJ1-1,-
TGCGCCAGCAGCTTGGACAGGCCCAGGGAGACCCAGTACTTC,CASSLDRPRETQYF,TRBV5-1,-,TRBJ2-5,-
TGCAGTGCTCCCCAAACCGCCAGCCGCGTCCTGACTTTC,CSAPQTASRVLTF,TRBV20-1,-,TRBJ2-6,-
TGTGCCACCAGTGATTCTGGTTGGGGGGAAGAGACCCAGTGCTTC,CATSDSGWGEETQCF,TRBV24-1,-,TRBJ2-5,-
TGTGCCACCAGCGGACTAGCGGGCTACGAGCAGTACTTC,CATSGLAGYEQYF,TRBV24-1,-,TRBJ2-7,TRBD2
TGTGCCACCAGCAGAGAGACAGGGGACAATGAGCAGTTCTTC,CATSRETGDNEQFF,TRBV15,-,TRBJ2-1,TRBD1
TGTGCCAGCAGCCAAGAGCTGGGGACCACCTACGAGCAGTACTTC,CASSQELGTTYEQYF,TRBV4-2,many,TRBJ2-7,-
TGTGCCAGCAGCTCAGCTACGGCAGCCTTACAGCCCCAGCATTTT,CASSSATAALQPQHF,TRBV7-9,many,TRBJ1-5,-
TGTGCCAGCAGGTCAGGGGGCATCTACGAGCAGTACTTC,CASRSGGIYEQYF,TRBV2,-,TRBJ2-7,TRBD1
TGCAGTGTGGGAGGTGGCTCTGATACGCAGTATTTT,CSVGGGSDTQYF,TRBV20-1,many,TRBJ2-3,-
TGTGCCAGCAGCTTAGCCCAGCGGGGGAACTATGGCTACACCTTC,CASSLAQRGNYGYTF,TRBV7-8,-,TRBJ1-2,-
TGTGCCAGCAGTCCCGGGACACCCGAGACCCAGTACTTC,CASSPGTPETQYF,TRBV12-3/TRBV12-4,-,TRBJ2-5,-
TGTGCCAGCAGCTTCGGGACTGACTACAATGAAAAACTGTTTTTT,CASSFGTDYNEKLFF,TRBV7-9,-,TRBJ1-4,-
TGTGCCAGCACCGAACAAGGGGATACGCAGTATTTT,CASTEQGDTQYF,TRBV2,-,TRBJ2-3,-
TGTGCCAGCAGTGATATACTTGGGACAGGGGCCTACGAGCAGTACTTC,CASSDILGTGAYEQYF,TRBV25-1,many,TRBJ2-7,TRBD1
TGTGCCAGCAGCGTCGAGAGCTCCTACAATGAGCAGTTCTTC,CASSVESSYNEQFF,TRBV9,-,TRBJ2-1,-
TGTGCCTGGAGTGTTCTAGGGGGGATCGAGACCCAGTGCTTC,CAWSVLGGIETQCF,TRBV30,-,TRBJ2-5,-
TGTGCCAGCAGTGAAGCGATAATAGCGGAATCCCTCAATGAGCAGTTCTTC,CASSEAIIAESLNEQFF,TRBV2,many,TRBJ2-1,-
TGTGCCAGCAGCGGAGTGGGCGTACTGATCACAGATACGCAGTATTTT,CASSGVGVLITDTQYF,TRBV7-9,-,TRBJ2-3,-
TGTGCCAGCAGCCCGCCCGTCGGAGCTTTTCAAAAACTGTTTTTT,CASSPPVGAFQKLFF,TRBV7-9,many,TRBJ1-4,-
TGCGCCAGCAGCTTGACCGACAGGGTTACTGAAGCTTTCTTT,CASSLTDRVTEAFF,TRBV7-3,-,TRBJ1-1,TRBD1
TGCAGTGCTAGATCTTCTAGCGGGGATACGCAGTATTTT,CSARSSSGDTQYF,TRBV20-1,-,TRBJ2-3,TRBD2
TGTGCCAGCAGTTTGATGTCGCGGAGGAACACTGAAGCTTTCTTT,CASSLMSRRNTEAFF,TRBV27,few,TRBJ1-1,-
TGTGCCACCAGTGATTCGCCGGGACAGAATACCCATGAGCAGTTCTTC,CATSDSPGQNTHEQFF,TRBV24-1,-,TRBJ2-1,TRBD1
TGTGCCAGCAGTGTAAGGGTAACCGGGGAGCTGTTTTTT,CASSVRVTGELFF,TRBV2,many,TRBJ2-2,-
TGCGCCAGCAGTGGGACAGGGGGCGATTACTATGGCTACACCTTC,CASSGTGGDYYGYTF,TRBV10-1,-,TRBJ1-2,TRBD1
TGCAGCGTTGATTCCGGGACAGGGACGCAAGAGACCCAGTACTTC,CSVDSGTGTQETQYF,TRBV29-1,-,TRBJ2-5,TRBD1
TGTGCCAGCAGTACCCGGGACACAACTATTATCACCTACGAGCAGTACTTC,CASSTRDTTIITYEQYF,TRBV6-2/TRBV6-3,-,TRBJ2-7,-